The source of this T cell receptor beta chain is a study of T cell responses to AZD1222 COVID-19 vaccine. Germline loops: CDR1 MNHEY, CDR2 SVGAGI. The CDR3 extends over 14 amino acids. With 7 bases removed from V and 9 bases from J, the gap between germline ends came to 19 bases. Measured with immunoSEQ multiplex PCR; TCRdb has only the in-frame clones, and not every one. Of roughly 100,000 clones in the sample, 90% were seen once. The chain uses TRBV6-5 and TRBJ2-1, with a possible D match to TRBD2 (6 bases). The sequences come from peripheral blood, collected on day 0 of AZD1222 vaccination. This receptor was taken from an adult in good health. As DNA, the CDR3 is TGTGCCAGCACCTCAGCGGGTTTATTGGTTGAGCAGTTCTTC. This sequence encodes CASTSAGLLVEQFF.